This T cell receptor beta chain emerged from a study of T cell repertoires in cytomegalovirus infection. Across the study: Indicated by public TCR beta signatures were CMV infection and matching HLA type.

Study-level points and caveats: Identification of carriers of CMV plus the relevant HLA was achieved through cumulative public TCR beta family frequency. Within the response measured ex vivo, HLA-C-restricted CMV-specific TCR beta clonotypes were dominant.

V was shortened by 2 bases and J by 4 bases, with 5 bases between the two germline ends. This CDR3 comprises 12 residues. This clonotype was observed many times. Its specificity is not known. Each CDR3 protein gets one entry after TCRdb re-called the reads with MiXCR. The sample holds 250,000 to 300,000 distinct CDR3 sequences, more than 15% seen once. The sequenced sample was CD8+ T cells from PBMCs. This TCR was sampled from a human donor in good health (CMV status not recorded). Some clones in this sample may be carry-over from other donors' samples. The chain uses TRBV12-3 or TRBV12-4 and TRBJ1-1; no definite D call. The CDR3 DNA reads TGTGCCAGCAGTTTATTCGCCACTGAAGCTTTCTTT. Protein: CASSLFATEAFF.